A single sample gave rise to the 26 T cell receptor beta chains below, sequenced in a study of shared clonotypes between healthy human individuals. TCRdb's copy holds only in-frame clones and misses some; the assay was immunoSEQ multiplex PCR. Of nearly 2 million clones listed, about 95% are singletons. Terminally differentiated effector memory CD45RA+ cells were excluded by CCR7 positive selection of CD45RO-negative cells. The source material was naive CD8+ T cells sorted from blood. The origin of the receptors is a man aged 18 to 29 in good health.

The chain couples TRBV6-1 to TRBJ2-1; D call uncertain. The CDR3 totals 16 residues. V was pared by 1 base and J by 5 bases, with 15 bases between. The germline gives CDR1 MNHNS, CDR2 SASEGT. The CDR3 sequence: CASSEDTETGHNEQFF. CDR3 bases: TGTGCCAGCAGTGAAGATACAGAGACTGGCCACAATGAGCAGTTCTTC.

This clone has only a few counts. The chain joins TRBV5-4 to TRBJ2-5; 13 bases align to TRBD2. The ends lost 4 bases at V and 5 bases at J; junction bases unmatched: 11. Germline V gene sequence: CDR1 SGHNT, CDR2 YYREEE (reference sequence). This CDR3 has 17 amino acids. The CDR3 here is CASSPGTSGANRETQYF. CDR3 sequence (DNA): TGTGCCAGCAGCCCCGGGACTAGCGGGGCCAATCGGGAGACCCAGTACTTC. Variable domain in full (rest from reference TRBV5-4 and TRBJ2-5): ETGVTQSPTHLIKTRGQQVTLRCSSQSGHNTVSWYQQALGQGPQFIFQYYREEENGRGNFPPRFSGLQFPNYSSELNVNALELDDSALYLCASSPGTSGANRETQYFGPGTRLLVL.

The chain carries TRBV7-6 and TRBJ1-2, with TRBD1 matching over 9 bases. Germline CDR1 is SGHVS and CDR2 is FNYEAQ. CDR3 length: 15 residues. V gave up 5 bases and J gave up 7 bases; unmatched junction bases: 11. CDR3 nucleotide sequence: TGTGCCAGCAGCCCCAGAGAGGACAGGGGAAGTGGCTACACCTTC. The encoded protein is CASSPREDRGSGYTF. The complete variable domain, with remaining parts taken from reference TRBV7-6 and TRBJ1-2, reads GAGVSQSPRYKVTKRGQDVALRCDPISGHVSLYWYRQALGQGPEFLTYFNYEAQQDKSGLPNDRFSAERPEGSISTLTIQRTEQRDSAMYRCASSPREDRGSGYTFGSGTRLTVV.

This clone has a single count. The V gene is TRBV10-3, the J gene TRBJ1-3; D remains unclear. Trimming removed 11 bases from V and 3 bases from J, with 14 bases in between. The CDR3 runs to 13 residues. Germline loops: CDR1 ENHRY, CDR2 SYGVKD. CDR3 sequence: CASNLNLGNTIYF. The CDR3 nucleotides are TGTGCCTCTAATCTGAACCTTGGAAACACCATATATTTT.

This chain uses TRBV18 with TRBJ2-1; tentatively, D is TRBD2 (6 bases). This CDR3 contains 13 residues. V lost 8 bases to trimming and J lost 0 bases, with 8 bases between them. Germline values: CDR1 KGHSH, CDR2 LQKENI. The CDR3 bases are TGTGCCAGCCAGGGAGGCTCCTACAATGAGCAGTTCTTC. It is translated as CASQGGSYNEQFF. Using reference TRBV18 and TRBJ2-1 for the parts outside the CDR3, the full variable domain is NAGVMQNPRHLVRRRGQEARLRCSPMKGHSHVYWYRQLPEEGLKFMVYLQKENIIDESGMPKERFSAEFPKEGPSILRIQQVVRGDSAAYFCASQGGSYNEQFFGPGTRLTVL.

This chain uses TRBV27 with TRBJ1-1, with unresolved D. V gave up 8 bases and J gave up 4 bases, with 17 bases separating them. CDR1 and CDR2 (germline): MNHEY, SMNVEV (reference sequence). The CDR3 loop spans 14 amino acids. CDR3 sequence: CASRYVGSLTEAFF. DNA of the CDR3: TGTGCCAGCCGTTACGTGGGCAGTCTCACTGAAGCTTTCTTT.

The CDR3 loop reads CASSDSGLAGADEQYF. Written as DNA, the CDR3 is TGTGCCAGCAGCGACTCGGGACTAGCGGGAGCCGACGAGCAGTACTTC. This chain links TRBV7-9 with TRBJ2-5, with 14 positions matching TRBD2. The J call may be faulty, since TRBJ2-7 better matches the DNA end. The CDR3 sequence is 16 residues long. The germline CDR1 and CDR2 sequences are SEHNR and FQNEAQ (reference sequence).

The V gene is TRBV18, the J gene TRBJ2-1; D is perhaps TRBD2 (6 bases). The CDR3 sequence is 13 residues long. The V end lost 6 bases, the J end lost 6 bases, and 12 bases lay between the germline ends. Germline CDR1 and CDR2: KGHSH and LQKENI. The CDR3 is CASSFGLLNEQFF. DNA for the CDR3: TGTGCCAGCTCGTTCGGACTACTCAATGAGCAGTTCTTC.

In this sample, this clone turned up a few times. The genes are TRBV30 and TRBJ1-1; a weak D match, TRBD1 (5 bases). The CDR3 loop spans 12 amino acids. CDR1 is GTSNPN and CDR2 is SVGIG in the germline V gene (reference sequence). Trimming cost V 7 bases and J 7 bases, with 16 bases left between them. CDR3 DNA: TGTGCCTCGAGACAGCGACCAATTGAAGCTTTCTTT. Protein: CASRQRPIEAFF. Full variable domain (rest looked up from reference TRBV30 and TRBJ1-1): SQTIHQWPATLVQPVGSPLSLECTVEGTSNPNLYWYRQAAGRGLQLLFYSVGIGQISSEVPQNLSASRPQDRQFILSSKKLLLSDSGFYLCASRQRPIEAFFGQGTRLTVV.

This clone has a single count. This chain uses TRBV19 with TRBJ1-4; 9 nucleotides line up with TRBD1. CDR1 is LNHDA, CDR2 SQIVND, per germline (reference sequence). The J segment lost 6 bases and the V segment lost 8 bases, leaving 4 bases of the junction unmatched. The CDR3 is made up of 13 amino acids. The CDR3 protein is CASWDRVHEKLFF. In DNA form, the CDR3 reads TGTGCCAGTTGGGACAGGGTCCATGAAAAACTGTTTTTT. The entire variable domain, with the rest obtained from reference TRBV19 and TRBJ1-4, is as follows: DGGITQSPKYLFRKEGQNVTLSCEQNLNHDAMYWYRQDPGQGLRLIYYSQIVNDFQKGDIAEGYSVSREKKESFPLTVTSAQKNPTAFYLCASWDRVHEKLFFGSGTQLSVL.

CDR3 residues: CASSADEYEQYF. The DNA of the CDR3 is TGTGCCAGCAGCGCTGATGAATACGAGCAGTACTTC. This chain joins TRBV5-4 and TRBJ2-7; D is unclear. CDR1 and CDR2 (germline): SGHNT, YYREEE (reference sequence). Trimming shortened V by 4 bases and J by 4 bases, and 9 bases separated the two germline ends. The CDR3 covers 12 residues.

V gene TRBV6-1 combines with J gene TRBJ2-5, with D possibly being TRBD1 or TRBD2 (6 bases each). The CDR3 loop spans 17 amino acids. With 3 bases removed from V and 1 base from J, the gap between germline ends came to 18 bases. From germline, CDR1 is MNHNS and CDR2 SASEGT. This chain's CDR3 is CASSEGPRGVGQETQYF. The CDR3 DNA is TGTGCCAGCAGTGAGGGCCCGAGGGGGGTCGGCCAAGAGACCCAGTACTTC.

The chain is built from TRBV27 and TRBJ1-1, with unresolved D. In germline, CDR1 is MNHEY, CDR2 SMNVEV (reference sequence). The CDR3 has 15 amino acids. The V end was cut by 5 bases, the J end by 2 bases, with 15 bases between. As DNA, the CDR3 is TGTGCCAGCAGTCCTCTTCCCTTTCTAAACACTGAAGCTTTCTTT. Protein sequence: CASSPLPFLNTEAFF.

J is TRBJ2-7 and V is TRBV7-9; maybe TRBD2 (5 bases). From germline, CDR1 is SEHNR and CDR2 FQNEAQ (reference sequence). Trimming took 2 bases from V and 3 from J, leaving 20 bases between them. This CDR3 has 17 residues. The CDR3 region has the DNA TGTGCCAGCAGCTTAATCCGGGATATAGTTTCGGTCTACGAGCAGTACTTC. Amino acids: CASSLIRDIVSVYEQYF.

The chain recombines TRBV14 with TRBJ1-3; D unclear. Germline V gene lookup returns CDR1 SGHDN and CDR2 FVKESK. This CDR3 is built from 15 residues. V lost 0 bases and J 0 bases, leaving 6 bases between the germline ends. The chain's CDR3 is CASSQDLNSGNTIYF. DNA of the CDR3: TGTGCCAGCAGCCAAGACCTCAACTCTGGAAACACCATATATTTT.

The CDR3 DNA sequence: TGTGCCAGCAGTTTAACGCAGGGGGCGTACAATTCACCCCTCCACTTT. Translated, it gives CASSLTQGAYNSPLHF. The chain combines TRBV28 with TRBJ1-6, with 8 bases that match TRBD1. CDR1 is MDHEN and CDR2 is SYDVKM in the germline V gene. J was trimmed by 7 bases and V by 2 bases; bases with no gene match: 7. This CDR3 contains 16 residues. Full variable domain (remainder filled in from reference TRBV28 and TRBJ1-6): DVKVTQSSRYLVKRTGEKVFLECVQDMDHENMFWYRQDPGLGLRLIYFSYDVKMKEKGDIPEGYSVSREKKERFSLILESASTNQTSMYLCASSLTQGAYNSPLHFGNGTRLTVT.

Regarding this clone: Different DNA sequences within this sample yield the same CDR3. This chain links TRBV13 with TRBJ2-7; D is possibly TRBD2 (5 bases). V shed 1 base and J shed 0 bases, with 7 bases lying between them. The CDR3 extends over 14 amino acids. Germline-derived CDR1 and CDR2 are PRHDT and FYEKMQ (reference sequence). The DNA of the CDR3 is TGTGCCAGCAGCTTAGTTGGGAGCTCCTACGAGCAGTACTTC. Amino acids: CASSLVGSSYEQYF. Using reference TRBV13 and TRBJ2-7 for the parts outside the CDR3, the full variable domain is AAGVIQSPRHLIKEKRETATLKCYPIPRHDTVYWYQQGPGQDPQFLISFYEKMQSDKGSIPDRFSAQQFSDYHSELNMSSLELGDSALYFCASSLVGSSYEQYFGPGTRLTVT.

The chain recombines TRBV29-1 with TRBJ1-2; 7 bases line up with TRBD1. The CDR3 has 15 amino acids. Germline-derived CDR1 and CDR2 are SQVTM and ANQGSEA. Trimming removed 3 bases from V and 3 bases from J; junction bases left unmatched: 10. The CDR3 DNA follows: TGCAGCGTTGAGTCGGAAAGGGGGCCATACTATGGCTACACCTTC. This sequence encodes CSVESERGPYYGYTF.

CDR3 nucleotides: TGTGCCAGCACCCAGACAGGGAGCTCCTATAATTCACCCCTCCACTTT. Encoded protein: CASTQTGSSYNSPLHF. V gene TRBV13 combines with J gene TRBJ1-6, with 7 bases that match TRBD1. This CDR3 spans 16 amino acids. The V and J ends lost 7 bases and 0 bases, in that order; junction bases with no gene match: 6. Looked up from germline, CDR1 is PRHDT and CDR2 is FYEKMQ (reference sequence).

The V call is TRBV7-2, the J call TRBJ2-7, with D possibly matching TRBD2 (6 bases). V was shortened by 5 bases and J by 2 bases, with 16 bases between the two germline ends. This CDR3 region has 15 residues. From germline, CDR1 is SGHTA and CDR2 FQGNSA. The CDR3 sequence is CASSHFGDSTYEQYF. The CDR3 coding sequence is TGTGCCAGCAGCCATTTTGGGGACTCCACCTACGAGCAGTACTTC.

The rearrangement uses TRBV9 and TRBJ1-6; possible D gene TRBD1, 6 bases. Germline V lookup: CDR1 SGDLS, CDR2 YYNGEE. Trimming stripped 1 base from V and 10 bases from J, with 12 bases between. The CDR3 sequence is 14 residues long. CDR3 residues: CASSVFAGESPLHF. DNA of the CDR3: TGTGCCAGCAGCGTATTTGCAGGGGAATCACCCCTCCACTTT.

This chain links TRBV9 with TRBJ1-1, with 9 bases aligning to TRBD1. With 0 bases clipped from V and 3 bases from J, the junction kept 6 bases outside the gene matches. The V gene's germline CDR1 is SGDLS and CDR2 YYNGEE. There are 16 residues in the CDR3. This CDR3 reads CASSVVLQGADTEAFF. The DNA for the CDR3 is TGTGCCAGCAGCGTAGTTCTACAGGGGGCTGACACTGAAGCTTTCTTT. Combining the CDR3 with reference TRBV9 and TRBJ1-1 gives the whole variable domain DSGVTQTPKHLITATGQRVTLRCSPRSGDLSVYWYQQSLDQGLQFLIQYYNGEERAKGNILERFSAQQFPDLHSELNLSSLELGDSALYFCASSVVLQGADTEAFFGQGTRLTVV.

This rearrangement joins TRBV5-4 to TRBJ2-5, with 10 nucleotides matching TRBD1. The germline gives CDR1 SGHNT, CDR2 YYREEE (reference sequence). With V trimmed by 3 bases and J by 7 bases, 0 bases remained unmatched. The CDR3 runs to 12 residues. CDR3 sequence (DNA): TGTGCCAGCAGCTGGGACAGGGGGACCCAGTACTTC. This translates into CASSWDRGTQYF.

The rearrangement links TRBV6-5 to TRBJ1-2, with D hard to call. CDR3 length: 16 residues. Trimming removed 4 bases from V and 2 bases from J, with 17 bases in between. The germline CDR1 and CDR2 sequences are MNHEY and SVGAGI. CDR3 bases: TGTGCCAGCAGTTCTATTGTAGGCAGCGGAAACTATGGCTACACCTTC. Its protein product is CASSSIVGSGNYGYTF.

V and J are TRBV6-5 and TRBJ1-2; D possibly corresponds to TRBD1 (6 bases). Germline CDR1 and CDR2: MNHEY and SVGAGI. Trimming cost V 4 bases and J 4 bases, with 16 bases left between them. This CDR3 has 15 amino acids. The CDR3 nucleotides are TGTGCCAGCAGTTCACCCCAAACAGGGAGCTATGGCTACACCTTC. It yields the protein CASSSPQTGSYGYTF.

The V call is TRBV29-1, the J call TRBJ2-3, with 7 bases identical to TRBD2. Germline trimming cut 6 bases from V and 0 bases from J; bases unmatched to any gene: 15. The CDR3 covers 17 residues. CDR1 is SQVTM and CDR2 is ANQGSEA in the germline V gene. The DNA for the CDR3 is TGCAGCGTAACGAACCTGGGGGGGGAACCTAGCACAGATACGCAGTATTTT. Its protein is CSVTNLGGEPSTDTQYF.